This T cell receptor beta chain was sequenced for a study of blood T cell repertoires in COVID-19. This clone was counted a single time. V was trimmed by 4 bases and J by 4 bases, leaving 16 bases between them. The length of the CDR3 is 16 residues. Germline-derived CDR1 and CDR2 are LGHNA and YSLEER. The data were produced by immunoSEQ multiplex PCR, yet TCRdb's version contains in-frame clones alone and is incomplete. The data hold approximately 190,000 clones, with about 80% observed a single time. The source is a woman aged 55-75 years with acute COVID-19. This chain connects TRBV4-3 to TRBJ2-2, with D tentatively TRBD2 (5 bases). Specimen: PBMCs or T cells enriched from blood (not recorded which). The CDR3 spells CASSPGVGLLTGELFF. CDR3 DNA sequence: TGCGCCAGCAGCCCAGGTGTAGGACTTCTCACCGGGGAGCTGTTTTTT.